The 24 T cell receptor beta chains in this list originate from one sample, sequenced in a study of cytomegalovirus exposure and HLA in healthy donors. Data came from immunoSEQ multiplex PCR; TCRdb stores just in-frame clones and leaves some out. The table lists about 76,000 clones, roughly 94% of them singletons, with roughly 2% in the top ten. What was sequenced was PBMCs. The receptor set was obtained from a woman under 30 in good health and CMV-seropositive.

This chain connects TRBV2 to TRBJ2-2, with TRBD2 matching over 7 bases. CDR1 is SNHLY and CDR2 is FYNNEI in the germline V gene. The trim removed 8 bases at V and 9 bases at J, leaving 12 bases unmatched. This CDR3 is built from 14 residues. The CDR3 nucleotides read TGTGCCAGCTTCCGCACCGGGGGGTCTCGGGAGCTGTTTTTT. It is translated as CASFRTGGSRELFF.

Of note for this clone: One end of the junction fails to match germline, which may point to a read error. The rearrangement uses TRBV18 and TRBJ1-1, with D maybe TRBD1 (5 bases). Germline CDR1 is KGHSH and CDR2 is LQKENI. The CDR3 runs 16 residues. Here the CDR3 reads CASSSVSGASNAEAFF. The DNA of the CDR3 is TGTGCCAGCTCCTCTGTTAGTGGGGCCTCGAACGCTGAAGCTTTCTTT.

The chain is built from TRBV7-6 and TRBJ2-5, with 8 positions matching TRBD1. With 0 bases clipped from V and 3 bases from J, the junction kept 3 bases outside the gene matches. This CDR3 has 15 residues. The germline V gene encodes CDR1 SGHVS and CDR2 FNYEAQ. CDR3 amino acids: CASSLAGTGKETQYF. CDR3 DNA sequence: TGTGCCAGCAGCTTAGCGGGGACAGGAAAAGAGACCCAGTACTTC. Full variable domain (missing parts from reference TRBV7-6 and TRBJ2-5): GAGVSQSPRYKVTKRGQDVALRCDPISGHVSLYWYRQALGQGPEFLTYFNYEAQQDKSGLPNDRFSAERPEGSISTLTIQRTEQRDSAMYRCASSLAGTGKETQYFGPGTRLLVL.

In DNA form, the CDR3 reads TGTGCCAGCAGCCAGGGGACAGGACCTAATGAAAAACTGTTTTTT. Translated, it gives CASSQGTGPNEKLFF. The chain links TRBV4-2 to TRBJ1-4, with TRBD1 matching over 8 bases. V lost 3 bases, J lost 3 bases, and 3 bases stayed unmatched. CDR1 and CDR2 from the germline V gene are LGHNA and YNFKEQ. There are 15 residues in the CDR3.

This chain links TRBV2 with TRBJ2-2; TRBD1 is a possible D gene (6 bases). The CDR3 is made up of 15 amino acids. The V gene's germline CDR1 is SNHLY and CDR2 FYNNEI. V was shortened by 2 bases and J by 7 bases, with 14 bases between the two germline ends. The CDR3 nucleotides read TGTGCCAGCAGTGAACTCGACAGGCCGGTCGGGGAGCTGTTTTTT. Residues: CASSELDRPVGELFF.

This clone has just a few counts. The chain is built from TRBV2 and TRBJ1-5, with 8 bases lining up with TRBD1. Germline values: CDR1 SNHLY, CDR2 FYNNEI. Losses at the gene ends were 3 bases for V and 6 bases for J; bases not matched to a gene: 7. The CDR3 is 15 residues long. CDR3 in amino acids: CASSEYGQGGQPQHF. CDR3 coding DNA: TGTGCCAGCAGTGAGTACGGACAGGGCGGTCAGCCCCAGCATTTT.

This clone was observed once. V and J are TRBV9 and TRBJ1-1, with D tentatively TRBD1 (6 bases). V lost 3 bases and J lost 8, with 17 bases in between. CDR1 and CDR2 (germline): SGDLS, YYNGEE. The CDR3 contains 14 residues. In DNA form, the CDR3 reads TGTGCCAGCAGCGAGGGTGGGGTACAGGGAGAAGCTTTCTTT. This codes for CASSEGGVQGEAFF.

The V and J genes are TRBV30 and TRBJ2-3, with D perhaps matching TRBD1 (5 bases). V lost 2 bases to trimming and J lost 7 bases, with 13 bases between them. CDR1 GTSNPN and CDR2 SVGIG come from the germline V gene (reference sequence). The CDR3 has 13 residues. As DNA, the CDR3 is TGTGCCTGGAGTTCTACAGGTCCCAATACGCAGTATTTT. Translation: CAWSSTGPNTQYF.

The rearrangement uses TRBV30 and TRBJ2-3, with 8 bases that match TRBD2. The CDR3 runs to 14 residues. Per germline, CDR1 GTSNPN and CDR2 SVGIG (reference sequence). J was trimmed by 0 bases and V by 3 bases; bases with no gene match: 2. The CDR3 region is CAWRTSASTDTQYF. The CDR3 region has the DNA TGTGCCTGGAGGACTAGCGCTAGCACAGATACGCAGTATTTT.

This chain connects TRBV9 to TRBJ1-2; D is perhaps TRBD1 (5 bases). Per germline, CDR1 SGDLS and CDR2 YYNGEE. Trimming cost V 0 bases and J 4 bases, with 10 bases left between them. The CDR3 sequence is 14 residues long. The CDR3: CASSVVGEGYGYTF. The CDR3 DNA reads as TGTGCCAGCAGCGTAGTGGGGGAGGGCTATGGCTACACCTTC.

The V and J genes are TRBV19 and TRBJ1-2; the match to TRBD1 covers 7 bases. There are 14 residues in the CDR3. The V and J ends lost 7 bases and 2 bases, in that order; junction bases with no gene match: 7. Germline V gene data show CDR1 as LNHDA and CDR2 as SQIVND (reference sequence). CDR3 sequence reads: CASNPGQRNYGYTF. The DNA of the CDR3 is TGTGCCAGTAACCCGGGACAGCGCAACTATGGCTACACCTTC. The variable domain in full, completed from reference TRBV19 and TRBJ1-2, reads DGGITQSPKYLFRKEGQNVTLSCEQNLNHDAMYWYRQDPGQGLRLIYYSQIVNDFQKGDIAEGYSVSREKKESFPLTVTSAQKNPTAFYLCASNPGQRNYGYTFGSGTRLTVV.

This rearrangement joins TRBV19 to TRBJ1-5; no definite D call. The ends were cut back, 3 bases at V and 5 bases at J, with 17 bases in the middle. Germline lookup yields CDR1 LNHDA and CDR2 SQIVND (reference sequence). CDR3 length: 16 residues. The CDR3 coding sequence is TGTGCCAGTAGTATTCCCGCAAGTGTGCGGCATCAGCCCCAGCATTTT. Amino acid sequence: CASSIPASVRHQPQHF. Using reference TRBV19 and TRBJ1-5 for the parts outside the CDR3, the full variable domain is DGGITQSPKYLFRKEGQNVTLSCEQNLNHDAMYWYRQDPGQGLRLIYYSQIVNDFQKGDIAEGYSVSREKKESFPLTVTSAQKNPTAFYLCASSIPASVRHQPQHFGDGTRLSIL.

The chain joins TRBV6-5 to TRBJ1-1; TRBD1 is a possible D gene (5 bases). The CDR3 covers 13 residues. The V gene's germline CDR1 is MNHEY and CDR2 SVGAGI. Deletions cut 5 bases from V and 3 bases from J, with 10 bases between. CDR3 protein: CASSPPRDTEAFF. The CDR3 nucleotides read TGTGCCAGCAGTCCCCCCAGGGACACTGAAGCTTTCTTT.

There are a few counts of this clone. This rearrangement joins TRBV2 to TRBJ2-2; 7 nucleotides line up with TRBD2. V trimming: 8 bases; J trimming: 5 bases; junction bases outside the gene matches: 8. The CDR3 has 14 residues. Germline V CDR1 and CDR2: SNHLY, FYNNEI. The DNA for the CDR3 is TGTGCCAGCCTCGCGGGAGTACGGACCGGGGAGCTGTTTTTT. Translation: CASLAGVRTGELFF.

This clone was seen just once. The chain joins TRBV30 to TRBJ2-7; D is possibly TRBD1 (6 bases). The V end was cut by 1 base, the J end by 3 bases, with 7 bases between. CDR1 GTSNPN and CDR2 SVGIG come from the germline V gene (reference sequence). The CDR3 contains 12 residues. CDR3 coding DNA: TGTGCCTGGAGTGCAGGGGACTACGAGCAGTACTTC. Its protein product is CAWSAGDYEQYF.

J is TRBJ2-1 and V is TRBV27, with D possibly TRBD2 on 6 matching bases. This CDR3 comprises 16 residues. Deletions cut 2 bases from V and 0 bases from J, with 11 bases between. Germline V CDR1 and CDR2: MNHEY, SMNVEV (reference sequence). The CDR3 DNA sequence: TGTGCCAGCAGTTTAGGTAGCGGCCTCTCCTACAATGAGCAGTTCTTC. Translation: CASSLGSGLSYNEQFF.

The CDR3 loop reads CAISEFGYNRGDSGNTIYF. The DNA for the CDR3 is TGTGCCATCAGTGAGTTTGGGTATAACAGGGGCGACTCTGGAAACACCATATATTTT. The chain has TRBV10-3 and TRBJ1-3; 7 positions agree with TRBD1. The CDR3 contains 19 residues. Germline assignment: CDR1 ENHRY and CDR2 SYGVKD. V lost 1 base, J lost 0 bases, and 12 bases stayed unmatched.

As DNA, the CDR3 is TGTGCCAGCAGCCCGGACCCGGGACAGGGCCGGGGGGAGCAGTTCTTC. It yields the protein CASSPDPGQGRGEQFF. The genes are TRBV4-2 and TRBJ2-1; 9 bases fit TRBD1. The CDR3 is 16 residues long. Germline CDR1 and CDR2: LGHNA and YNFKEQ. V gave up 4 bases and J gave up 10 bases; unmatched junction bases: 14.

V is TRBV27 and J is TRBJ1-2; the match to TRBD1 covers 10 bases. Germline values: CDR1 MNHEY, CDR2 SMNVEV (reference sequence). Germline trimming cut 8 bases from V and 4 bases from J; bases unmatched to any gene: 10. There are 15 residues in the CDR3. Written as DNA, the CDR3 is TGTGCCAGCGGGTTAGCCGGGACAGGGGCCTATGGCTACACCTTC. Amino acids: CASGLAGTGAYGYTF.

This chain joins TRBV25-1 and TRBJ1-5, with D possibly TRBD1 on 5 matching bases. The CDR3 runs 14 residues. CDR1 and CDR2 (germline): MGHDK, SYGVNS. The V gene lost 4 bases and the J gene lost 7 bases, with 14 bases spanning the gap. CDR3 sequence: CASSGAGYRQPQHF. In DNA, the CDR3 is TGTGCCAGCAGTGGGGCAGGGTATCGGCAGCCCCAGCATTTT.

This rearrangement joins TRBV27 to TRBJ1-2, with D unclear. Per the germline V gene, CDR1 is MNHEY and CDR2 is SMNVEV (reference sequence). The CDR3 spans 18 residues. Trimming removed 5 bases at V and 0 bases at J, with 22 bases between. The CDR3 bases are TGTGCCAGCAGTCTTGGGAGGGCCTCCCTTTCAGCTAACTATGGCTACACCTTC. This sequence encodes CASSLGRASLSANYGYTF.

V gene TRBV4-1 combines with J gene TRBJ1-5; 7 nucleotides align to TRBD1. Germline V gives CDR1 MGHRA, CDR2 YSYEKL. This CDR3 region has 15 residues. The trim removed 0 bases at V and 4 bases at J, leaving 3 bases unmatched. The CDR3 is CASSQEDRRNQPQHF. In nucleotides, the CDR3 is TGCGCCAGCAGCCAAGAGGACAGGAGGAATCAGCCCCAGCATTTT.

This chain uses TRBV4-3 with TRBJ1-2; TRBD1 agrees at 8 bases. Germline CDR1 reads LGHNA; CDR2 reads YSLEER. CDR3 size: 12 residues. Trimming at V came to 4 bases and at J to 8 bases, leaving 3 bases not matched to a gene. For the CDR3, the DNA is TGCGCCAGCAGCCGCGACAGGGGCGGCTACACCTTC. This gives the protein CASSRDRGGYTF.

This chain joins TRBV27 and TRBJ2-1; no reliable D call. This CDR3 spans 18 amino acids. CDR1 and CDR2 (germline): MNHEY, SMNVEV (reference sequence). V gave up 3 bases and J gave up 6 bases, with 24 bases separating them. CDR3 coding DNA: TGTGCCAGCAGTTTCTCCCACCCAACCCTAGTTGGGTTCAATGAGCAGTTCTTC. Its translation is CASSFSHPTLVGFNEQFF.